The 10 T cell receptor beta chains presented below share a single source sample, sequenced in a study of blood T cell repertoires in COVID-19 (TCRdb year 2020). Library preparation used the immunoSEQ multiplex PCR assay. The clones in this table, taken by TCRdb from immuneACCESS, are in-frame only. Not every clone is retained; where verified, under half of the shortfall comes from an unresolved V gene, and the cause of the rest is unknown. The sample table lists fewer than 30,000 clones, over 75% of them with a count of one. Approximately 8.6% of the sample is held by the ten biggest clonotypes. Sequences were obtained from peripheral blood. The source is a woman in her seventies with active or convalescent COVID-19.

The chain links TRBV6-5 to TRBJ2-7, with D possibly being TRBD2 (5 bases). Germline CDR1 and CDR2: MNHEY and SVGAGI. This CDR3 is 12 amino acids long. V lost 7 bases and J lost 0, with 7 bases in between. CDR3 loop: CASTTSSYEQYF. The CDR3 DNA reads TGTGCCAGCACCACTAGCTCCTACGAGCAGTACTTC.

V gene TRBV11-1 combines with J gene TRBJ1-2; D unresolved. This CDR3 is 13 amino acids long. The germline V gene has CDR1 SGHAT and CDR2 FQDESV (reference sequence). Trimming cost V 5 bases and J 3 bases, with 10 bases left between them. This CDR3 is CASSHEGYYGYTF. The CDR3 coding sequence is TGTGCCAGCAGCCACGAGGGATACTATGGCTACACCTTC.

In its sample, this clone was seen a few times. The chain links TRBV28 to TRBJ2-1; D is possibly TRBD1 (6 bases). V was clipped by 1 base and J by 15 bases, with 13 bases between them. The CDR3 has 12 residues. From germline, CDR1 is MDHEN and CDR2 SYDVKM. The CDR3 coding sequence is TGTGCCAGCAGTTTATCTTACAGGGTCCCGTTCTTC. It is translated as CASSLSYRVPFF. The complete variable domain, with remaining parts taken from reference TRBV28 and TRBJ2-1, reads DVKVTQSSRYLVKRTGEKVFLECVQDMDHENMFWYRQDPGLGLRLIYFSYDVKMKEKGDIPEGYSVSREKKERFSLILESASTNQTSMYLCASSLSYRVPFFGPGTRLTVL.

The chain is built from TRBV7-3 and TRBJ1-1; the D is unclear. V was clipped by 2 bases and J by 1 base, with 8 bases between them. Germline CDR1 reads SGHTA; CDR2 reads FQGTGA. The CDR3 is 14 residues long. CDR3 region: CASSLSTGNTEAFF. In nucleotides, the CDR3 is TGTGCCAGCAGCTTATCCACTGGGAACACTGAAGCTTTCTTT.

The V call is TRBV29-1, the J call TRBJ2-3, with TRBD2 identical over 12 bases. The CDR3 runs 15 residues. With V trimmed by 2 bases and J by 8 bases, 8 bases remained unmatched. Looked up from germline, CDR1 is SQVTM and CDR2 is ANQGSEA. CDR3 protein: CSVELAGGEGGTQYF. The DNA for the CDR3 is TGCAGCGTTGAACTAGCGGGAGGGGAGGGTGGTACGCAGTATTTT.

The chain uses TRBV7-2 and TRBJ1-1, with D perhaps matching TRBD1 (5 bases). The CDR3 covers 13 residues. V shed 4 bases and J shed 6 bases, with 12 bases lying between them. The germline gives CDR1 SGHTA, CDR2 FQGNSA. Written as DNA, the CDR3 is TGTGCCAGCAGCTCTCGACAGCACGCTGAAGCTTTCTTT. Residues: CASSSRQHAEAFF.

The V gene is TRBV30, the J gene TRBJ1-6, with 8 nucleotides matching TRBD1. The CDR3 is 14 residues long. V was clipped by 8 bases and J by 3 bases; unmatched bases: 6. Per germline, CDR1 GTSNPN and CDR2 SVGIG (reference sequence). CDR3 loop: CAGTGGSYNSPLHF. The CDR3 DNA reads as TGTGCCGGTACAGGGGGAAGCTATAATTCACCCCTCCACTTT.

The chain carries TRBV7-8 and TRBJ2-2, with D perhaps matching TRBD1 (6 bases). Germline V gene lookup returns CDR1 SGHVS and CDR2 FQNEAQ. The CDR3 spans 17 residues. V gave up 2 bases and J gave up 0 bases, with 13 bases separating them. Here the CDR3 reads CASSLIQGVANTGELFF. In DNA form, the CDR3 reads TGTGCCAGCAGCTTAATACAGGGAGTAGCGAACACCGGGGAGCTGTTTTTT.

The rearrangement uses TRBV4-3 and TRBJ2-7; 12 nucleotides align to TRBD2. The CDR3 length is 15 residues. Germline CDR1 is LGHNA and CDR2 is YSLEER. The junction had 7 bases not matched to a gene; V was cut back by 4 bases and J by 6 bases. CDR3 amino acids: CASSPRTSGMSEQYF. The CDR3 nucleotides read TGCGCCAGCAGCCCCAGGACTAGCGGGATGTCCGAGCAGTACTTC.

The rearrangement uses TRBV10-1 and TRBJ2-2; the D gene is possibly TRBD1 (6 bases). This CDR3 is 14 amino acids long. V shed 1 base and J shed 4 bases, with 7 bases lying between them. Germline-derived CDR1 and CDR2 are WNHNN and SYGVQD (reference sequence). The CDR3 bases are TGCGCCAGCAGTGAGTTACAGGGCACCGGGGAGCTGTTTTTT. Translated, it gives CASSELQGTGELFF.